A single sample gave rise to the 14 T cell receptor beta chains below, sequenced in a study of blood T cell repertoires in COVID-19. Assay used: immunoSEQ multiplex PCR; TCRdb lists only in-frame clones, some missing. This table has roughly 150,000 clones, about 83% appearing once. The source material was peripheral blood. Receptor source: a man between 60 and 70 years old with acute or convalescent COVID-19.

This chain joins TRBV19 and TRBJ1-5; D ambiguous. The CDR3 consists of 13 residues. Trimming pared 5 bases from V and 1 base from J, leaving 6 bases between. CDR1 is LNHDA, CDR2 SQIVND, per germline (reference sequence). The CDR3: CASSVSSNQPQHF. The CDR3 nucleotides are TGTGCCAGTAGTGTGTCGAGCAATCAGCCCCAGCATTTT. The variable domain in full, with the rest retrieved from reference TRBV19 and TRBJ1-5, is DGGITQSPKYLFRKEGQNVTLSCEQNLNHDAMYWYRQDPGQGLRLIYYSQIVNDFQKGDIAEGYSVSREKKESFPLTVTSAQKNPTAFYLCASSVSSNQPQHFGDGTRLSIL.

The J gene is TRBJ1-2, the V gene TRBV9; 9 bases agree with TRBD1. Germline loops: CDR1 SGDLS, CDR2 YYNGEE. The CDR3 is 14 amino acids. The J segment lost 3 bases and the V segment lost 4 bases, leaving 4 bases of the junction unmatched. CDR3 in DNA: TGTGCCAGCAGCCCGGGACAGGGCGACTATGGCTACACCTTC. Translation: CASSPGQGDYGYTF.

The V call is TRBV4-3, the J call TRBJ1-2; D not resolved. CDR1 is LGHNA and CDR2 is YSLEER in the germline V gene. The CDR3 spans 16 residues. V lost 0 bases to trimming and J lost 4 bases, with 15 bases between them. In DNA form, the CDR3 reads TGCGCCAGCAGCCAAGATCGAGAGGCTTACCTCTATGGCTACACCTTC. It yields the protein CASSQDREAYLYGYTF.

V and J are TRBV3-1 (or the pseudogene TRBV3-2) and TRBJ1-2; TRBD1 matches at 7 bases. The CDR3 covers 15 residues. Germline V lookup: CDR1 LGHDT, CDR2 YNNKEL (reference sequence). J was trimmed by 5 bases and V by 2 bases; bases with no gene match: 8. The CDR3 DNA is TGTGCCAGCAGCCAACGACAGGGCCCTGGGTATGGCTACACCTTC. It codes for CASSQRQGPGYGYTF.

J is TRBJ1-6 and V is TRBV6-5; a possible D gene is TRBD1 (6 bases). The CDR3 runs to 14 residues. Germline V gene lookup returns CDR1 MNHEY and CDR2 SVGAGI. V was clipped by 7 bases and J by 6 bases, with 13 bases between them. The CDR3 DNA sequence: TGTGCCAGCACCATGACAGGTCCTAATTCACCCCTCCACTTT. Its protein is CASTMTGPNSPLHF.

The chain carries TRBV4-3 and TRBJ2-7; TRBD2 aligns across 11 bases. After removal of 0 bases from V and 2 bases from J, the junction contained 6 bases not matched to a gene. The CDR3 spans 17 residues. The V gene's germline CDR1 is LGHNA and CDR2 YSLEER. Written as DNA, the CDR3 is TGCGCCAGCAGCCAAGATTTCACTAGCGGGAGCCCCTACGAGCAGTACTTC. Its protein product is CASSQDFTSGSPYEQYF.

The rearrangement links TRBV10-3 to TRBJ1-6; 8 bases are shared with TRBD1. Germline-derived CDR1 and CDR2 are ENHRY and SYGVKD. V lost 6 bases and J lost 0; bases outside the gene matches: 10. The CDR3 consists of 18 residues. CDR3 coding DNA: TGTGCCATCAGCGGAGAATTAACAGGGGGCTCCTATAATTCACCCCTCCACTTT. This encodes CAISGELTGGSYNSPLHF.

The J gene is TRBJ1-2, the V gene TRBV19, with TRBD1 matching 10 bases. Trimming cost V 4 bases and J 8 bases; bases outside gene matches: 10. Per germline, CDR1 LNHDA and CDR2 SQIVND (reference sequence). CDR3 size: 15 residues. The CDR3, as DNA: TGTGCCAGTAGTAAGCTAGAGACAGGGGGCGCCGGCTACACCTTC. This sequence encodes CASSKLETGGAGYTF.

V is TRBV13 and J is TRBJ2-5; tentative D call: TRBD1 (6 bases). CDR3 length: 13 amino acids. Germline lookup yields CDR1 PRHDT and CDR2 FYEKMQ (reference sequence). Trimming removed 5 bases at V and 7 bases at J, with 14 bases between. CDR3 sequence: CASSTRTARTQYF. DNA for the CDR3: TGTGCCAGCAGCACACGGACAGCCAGGACCCAGTACTTC.

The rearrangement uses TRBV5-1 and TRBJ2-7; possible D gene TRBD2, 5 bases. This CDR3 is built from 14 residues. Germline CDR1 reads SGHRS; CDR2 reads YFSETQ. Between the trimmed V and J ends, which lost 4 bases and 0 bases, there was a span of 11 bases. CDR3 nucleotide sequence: TGCGCCAGCAGCAGCGGTTATGCCTCCTACGAGCAGTACTTC. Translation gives CASSSGYASYEQYF.

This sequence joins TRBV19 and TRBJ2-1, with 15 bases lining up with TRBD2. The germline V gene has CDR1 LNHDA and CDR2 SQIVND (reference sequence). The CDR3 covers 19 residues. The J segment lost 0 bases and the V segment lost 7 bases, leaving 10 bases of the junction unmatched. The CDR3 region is CASTTGLAGGRTSYNEQFF. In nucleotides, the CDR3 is TGTGCCAGTACCACGGGACTAGCGGGGGGCAGAACCTCCTACAATGAGCAGTTCTTC.

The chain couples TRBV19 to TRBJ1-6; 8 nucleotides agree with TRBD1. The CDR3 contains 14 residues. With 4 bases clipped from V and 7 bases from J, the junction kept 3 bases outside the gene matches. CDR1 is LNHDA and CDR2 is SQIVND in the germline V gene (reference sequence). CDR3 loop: CASSRTGTNSPLHF. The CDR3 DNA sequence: TGTGCCAGTAGTAGGACAGGGACCAATTCACCCCTCCACTTT.

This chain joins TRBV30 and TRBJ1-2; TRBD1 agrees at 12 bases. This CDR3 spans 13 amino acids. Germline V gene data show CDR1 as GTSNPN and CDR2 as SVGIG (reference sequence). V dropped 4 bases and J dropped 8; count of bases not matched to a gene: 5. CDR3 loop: CAWTPGQGAGYTF. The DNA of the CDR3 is TGTGCCTGGACACCGGGACAGGGGGCCGGCTACACCTTC. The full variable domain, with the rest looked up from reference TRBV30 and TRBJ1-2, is SQTIHQWPATLVQPVGSPLSLECTVEGTSNPNLYWYRQAAGRGLQLLFYSVGIGQISSEVPQNLSASRPQDRQFILSSKKLLLSDSGFYLCAWTPGQGAGYTFGSGTRLTVV.

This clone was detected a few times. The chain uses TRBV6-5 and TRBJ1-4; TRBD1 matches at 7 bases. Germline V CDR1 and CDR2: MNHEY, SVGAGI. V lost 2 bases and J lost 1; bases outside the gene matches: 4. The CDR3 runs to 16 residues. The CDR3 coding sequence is TGTGCCAGCAGTTACAGGGGGCTTGTAACTAATGAAAAACTGTTTTTT. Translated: CASSYRGLVTNEKLFF.